Sequencing of this TCR beta chain was carried out in a study of T-cell memory formation after mild COVID-19. Study overall: TCR clusters were mostly confined to one donor each.

V gave up 4 bases and J gave up 1 base, with 10 bases separating them. The CDR3 totals 14 residues. Germline V lookup: CDR1 SGHTA, CDR2 FQGNSA. TCRdb ran MiXCR on the 5' RACE reads and lists one entry per CDR3 protein. This sample yields some 450,000 distinct CDR3 sequences, of which under 20% are seen a single time; around a fifth belongs to the top ten. The rearrangement joins TRBV7-2 to TRBJ1-2; no definite D call. The clonotype originates from a man aged 18-30 years who had mild COVID-19 (a few samples of this study predate the infection). Cell type and time point are not known. Material for sequencing was PBMCs or a T cell subset sorted from them (not recorded which). CDR3 loop: CASSYTHYNYGYTF. CDR3 nucleotides: TGTGCCAGCAGCTACACCCACTATAACTATGGCTACACCTTC.